These 31 T cell receptor beta chains came from one sample sequenced in a study of metastatic and nonmetastatic thyroid tumors. Via MiXCR, TCRdb re-called the PCR reads. The sample lists almost 35,000 clones; approximately 40% were seen once. There were no patients who had received any treatment before thyroid surgery. The sample consisted of tumor tissue. These receptors all stem from a female donor with papillary thyroid cancer or a benign thyroid nodule (not recorded which). Some clones in this sample may be carry-over from other donors' samples.

The sample holds a few counts of this clone. The chain combines TRBV28 with TRBJ2-7; D not resolved. The V and J ends lost 2 bases and 7 bases respectively, with 9 bases between them. CDR3 size: 12 residues. The germline gives CDR1 MDHEN, CDR2 SYDVKM. The CDR3 spells CASSLRRREQYF. CDR3 DNA: TGTGCCAGCAGTTTACGGCGTAGGGAGCAGTACTTC. The full variable domain, its missing parts supplied by reference TRBV28 and TRBJ2-7, is DVKVTQSSRYLVKRTGEKVFLECVQDMDHENMFWYRQDPGLGLRLIYFSYDVKMKEKGDIPEGYSVSREKKERFSLILESASTNQTSMYLCASSLRRREQYFGPGTRLTVT.

This chain uses TRBV27 with TRBJ1-1, with D tentatively TRBD1 (5 bases). The germline CDR1 and CDR2 sequences are MNHEY and SMNVEV (reference sequence). The CDR3 is 15 amino acids. The germline V and J ends were trimmed by 4 bases and 2 bases, with 14 bases remaining between them. CDR3 DNA: TGTGCCAGCAGTTCGTTAGGGGCGGGTAACACTGAAGCTTTCTTT. The encoded protein is CASSSLGAGNTEAFF.

This clone has a handful of counts. CDR3 sequence reads: CASSFSTGSTDTQYF. As DNA, the CDR3 is TGTGCCAGCAGTTTTTCGACAGGTAGCACAGATACGCAGTATTTT. The chain carries TRBV12-3 or TRBV12-4 and TRBJ2-3; D is perhaps TRBD1 (6 bases). There are 15 residues in the CDR3. Trimming removed 3 bases at V and 0 bases at J, with 10 bases between.

This clone has just a few counts. The chain employs TRBV6-4 and TRBJ2-3, with 7 bases identical to TRBD2. Germline trimming cut 2 bases from V and 6 bases from J; bases unmatched to any gene: 8. CDR1 and CDR2 (germline): MRHNA, SNTAGT. The CDR3 is made up of 15 amino acids. The CDR3 bases are TGTGCCAGCAGTGACGGGGGAGGGCCATGGGATACGCAGTATTTT. This gives the protein CASSDGGGPWDTQYF.

The rearrangement joins TRBV5-6 to TRBJ2-2; TRBD2 aligns across 8 bases. CDR3 length: 16 residues. Germline V gene lookup returns CDR1 SGHDT and CDR2 YYEEEE. J lost 7 bases, V lost 2 bases, and 10 bases had no gene match. The CDR3 bases are TGTGCCAGCAGCTTAATAGCGGGAAAGTTTGGCGGGGAGCTGTTTTTT. It specifies CASSLIAGKFGGELFF.

This clone was recorded a few times. The J gene is TRBJ2-7, the V gene TRBV7-2; the match to TRBD2 covers 8 bases. V was clipped by 1 base and J by 2 bases; unmatched bases: 4. CDR1 and CDR2 from the germline V gene are SGHTA and FQGNSA. This CDR3 has 15 residues. The CDR3, as DNA: TGTGCCAGCAGCTTAGGGGGTAGCGGGGCCTACGAGCAGTACTTC. Amino acids: CASSLGGSGAYEQYF.

This clone came up a few times. This chain connects TRBV24-1 to TRBJ2-6, with D maybe TRBD1 (6 bases). V was shortened by 3 bases and J by 4 bases, with 9 bases between the two germline ends. This CDR3 contains 15 residues. Germline V gene data show CDR1 as KGHDR and CDR2 as SFDVKD. CDR3 in amino acids: CATSDTRGGANVLTF. The CDR3 coding sequence is TGTGCCACCAGTGATACGAGGGGGGGGGCCAACGTCCTGACTTTC.

This chain joins TRBV15 and TRBJ2-3, with 9 bases matching TRBD2. Germline lookup yields CDR1 LNHNV and CDR2 YYDKDF (reference sequence). J lost 4 bases, V lost 0 bases, and 2 bases had no gene match. The CDR3 extends over 15 amino acids. CDR3 protein: CATSRETSGADTQYF. CDR3 DNA: TGTGCCACCAGCAGAGAGACTAGCGGCGCAGATACGCAGTATTTT.

The chain is built from TRBV7-9 and TRBJ2-2; tentative D call: TRBD1 (6 bases). Germline CDR1 is SEHNR and CDR2 is FQNEAQ (reference sequence). CDR3 size: 15 residues. V was shortened by 6 bases and J by 0 bases, with 11 bases between the two germline ends. The CDR3 sequence is CASRIGTTNTGELFF. DNA for the CDR3: TGTGCCAGCAGAATTGGGACAACGAACACCGGGGAGCTGTTTTTT.

Only a few counts were recorded for this clone. This chain uses TRBV6-2 or TRBV6-3 with TRBJ2-5; tentatively, D is TRBD1 (7 bases). The V gene's germline CDR1 is MNHEY and CDR2 SVGEGT. The CDR3 contains 15 residues. Trimming left V 2 bases short and J 2 bases short, with 12 bases between. For the CDR3, the DNA is TGTGCCAGCAGTTACCAATCAGGGGGGCAAGAGACCCAGTACTTC. Its translation is CASSYQSGGQETQYF.

The chain is built from TRBV7-2 and TRBJ2-1; D is possibly TRBD1 or TRBD2 (5 bases each). This CDR3 has 16 amino acids. The germline CDR1 and CDR2 sequences are SGHTA and FQGNSA. The V end was cut by 0 bases, the J end by 1 base, with 10 bases between. CDR3 in DNA: TGTGCCAGCAGCTTAGCCGGGACGCTTTCCTACAATGAGCAGTTCTTC. Encoded protein: CASSLAGTLSYNEQFF.

There are a few counts of this clone. The chain carries TRBV6-1 and TRBJ2-1; 9 nucleotides agree with TRBD2. After removal of 2 bases from V and 8 bases from J, the junction contained 7 bases not matched to a gene. Germline lookup yields CDR1 MNHNS and CDR2 SASEGT. The CDR3 is 15 residues long. The CDR3 sequence is CASSEWREGRDEQFF. The CDR3 bases are TGTGCCAGCAGTGAATGGCGGGAGGGCCGCGATGAGCAGTTCTTC.

The CDR3 sequence is CASSIAETYGYTF. Written as DNA, the CDR3 is TGTGCCAGTAGTATAGCAGAAACCTATGGCTACACCTTC. The V call is TRBV19, the J call TRBJ1-2; D not certain. Trimming cost V 1 base and J 4 bases, with 7 bases left between them. Germline assignment: CDR1 LNHDA and CDR2 SQIVND (reference sequence). CDR3 length equals 13 residues.

V is TRBV27 and J is TRBJ2-2; D not resolved. The length of the CDR3 is 13 residues. Germline CDR1 is MNHEY and CDR2 is SMNVEV (reference sequence). V lost 5 bases and J 6 bases, leaving 10 bases between the germline ends. CDR3 DNA sequence: TGTGCCAGCAGTCACCGACGGGCCGGGGAGCTGTTTTTT. It translates to CASSHRRAGELFF.

This clone was seen a handful of times. V is TRBV20-1 and J is TRBJ2-7; no reliable D call. The germline V and J ends were trimmed by 2 bases and 3 bases, with 5 bases remaining between them. The CDR3 totals 11 residues. Germline CDR1 and CDR2: DFQATT and SNEGSKA (reference sequence). This CDR3 is CSARWGYEQYF. The DNA of the CDR3 is TGCAGTGCTAGATGGGGCTACGAGCAGTACTTC.

This clone was counted only a few times. The chain combines TRBV6-2 or TRBV6-3 with TRBJ1-2, with a possible D match to TRBD1 (5 bases). Trimming left V 5 bases short and J 2 bases short, with 15 bases between. Germline V gives CDR1 MNHEY, CDR2 SVGEGT. The CDR3 is 15 amino acids. The CDR3, as DNA: TGTGCCAGCAGTCCCCAGGGCCGCGGGAACTATGGCTACACCTTC. Translating it yields CASSPQGRGNYGYTF.

This clone was seen a few times. The J gene is TRBJ2-7, the V gene TRBV6-2 or TRBV6-3; D unclear. Trimming took 0 bases from V and 3 from J, leaving 9 bases between them. The CDR3 is 14 amino acids. Germline values: CDR1 MNHEY, CDR2 SVGEGT. CDR3 nucleotides: TGTGCCAGCAGTTACTCGTCAGTGGACTACGAGCAGTACTTC. Protein product: CASSYSSVDYEQYF.

There are a few counts of this clone. CDR3 nucleotide sequence: TGTGCCAGCAGAAGGCCGGGCCCTGAGCCCTACGAGCAGTACTTC. Protein sequence: CASRRPGPEPYEQYF. This chain connects TRBV28 to TRBJ2-7, with D hard to call. Trimming stripped 6 bases from V and 2 bases from J, with 17 bases between. Germline CDR1 reads MDHEN; CDR2 reads SYDVKM. This CDR3 is 15 amino acids long.

The rearrangement links TRBV6-1 to TRBJ1-2; 11 bases map to TRBD1. The CDR3 runs 15 residues. CDR1 MNHNS and CDR2 SASEGT come from the germline V gene. After removal of 10 bases from V and 2 bases from J, the junction contained 9 bases not matched to a gene. The DNA of the CDR3 is TGTGCCACCTGGGACAGGGGGGGCGTAAACTATGGCTACACCTTC. Translated, it gives CATWDRGGVNYGYTF.

In its sample, this clone was seen a few times. The V call is TRBV28, the J call TRBJ2-7, with 12 bases aligning to TRBD2. V lost 1 base and J lost 13; bases outside the gene matches: 14. Germline V gene lookup returns CDR1 MDHEN and CDR2 SYDVKM. CDR3 length equals 16 residues. The CDR3 nucleotides are TGTGCCAGCAGTTTATATCCGGGGCTAGCGGGAGGGCCGGGCTACTTC. Translation: CASSLYPGLAGGPGYF.

The chain links TRBV6-1 to TRBJ1-1; unclear D gene. The CDR3 length is 12 residues. Between the trimmed V and J ends, which lost 6 bases and 3 bases, there was a span of 8 bases. Germline lookup yields CDR1 MNHNS and CDR2 SASEGT. For the CDR3, the DNA is TGTGCCAGCAGGGGTTGGGACACTGAAGCTTTCTTT. It is translated as CASRGWDTEAFF.

The V gene is TRBV19, the J gene TRBJ2-7, with TRBD1 identical over 10 bases. Germline lookup yields CDR1 LNHDA and CDR2 SQIVND (reference sequence). This CDR3 is built from 14 residues. Trimming took 6 bases from V and 1 from J; bases not matched to a gene: 3. The CDR3 region has the DNA TGTGCCAGTAGGGGGACAGGGGTTTCCTACGAGCAGTACTTC. Its protein product is CASRGTGVSYEQYF.

This chain links TRBV12-3 or TRBV12-4 with TRBJ2-1; TRBD1 matches at 7 bases. The V gene end was trimmed by 5 bases and the J gene end by 5 bases; junction bases not matched to a gene: 9. The length of the CDR3 is 15 residues. The CDR3 loop is CASSPQGGTHNEQFF. The CDR3 nucleotides read TGTGCCAGCAGTCCCCAAGGGGGCACCCACAATGAGCAGTTCTTC.

The sample holds a few counts of this clone. CDR3 residues: CASSQDPGGKHEKLFF. The DNA of the CDR3 is TGTGCCAGCAGCCAAGATCCAGGCGGGAAGCATGAAAAACTGTTTTTT. The chain links TRBV14 to TRBJ1-4; no reliable D call. Trimming removed 0 bases from V and 6 bases from J, with 14 bases in between. The CDR3 consists of 16 residues. Per the germline V gene, CDR1 is SGHDN and CDR2 is FVKESK.

The sample holds a few counts of this clone. The gene calls are TRBV28 and TRBJ2-1, with TRBD2 matching over 8 bases. The CDR3 spans 16 residues. Trimming removed 3 bases from V and 3 bases from J; junction bases left unmatched: 7. CDR1 and CDR2 from the germline V gene are MDHEN and SYDVKM. The CDR3: CASSFRTGTSYNEQFF. The CDR3 nucleotides read TGTGCCAGCAGTTTTCGTACCGGGACTAGCTACAATGAGCAGTTCTTC.

This clone was found a few times. V usage is TRBV6-1 and J usage is TRBJ2-1, with no clear D. Trimming removed 6 bases from V and 4 bases from J, with 13 bases in between. Germline CDR1 is MNHNS and CDR2 is SASEGT. The CDR3 is 14 amino acids. The CDR3 DNA reads as TGTGCCAGCAGGGTGGGCGACCGATACAATGAGCAGTTCTTC. Amino acid sequence: CASRVGDRYNEQFF.

This clone was seen only a few times. The genes are TRBV6-4 and TRBJ2-3; no definite D call. The V gene's germline CDR1 is MRHNA and CDR2 SNTAGT. V was trimmed by 0 bases and J by 0 bases, leaving 7 bases between them. The CDR3 runs 15 residues. DNA of the CDR3: TGTGCCAGCAGTGACTCTCCGGACAGCACAGATACGCAGTATTTT. This encodes CASSDSPDSTDTQYF.

This chain connects TRBV10-3 to TRBJ1-5, with TRBD1 as a possible D gene (6 bases). The CDR3 is 15 residues long. Germline V gene data show CDR1 as ENHRY and CDR2 as SYGVKD. V was clipped by 2 bases and J by 1 base, with 9 bases between them. The CDR3 DNA is TGTGCCATCAGTGAGCCAGGGGTGAGCAATCAGCCCCAGCATTTT. Translation: CAISEPGVSNQPQHF.

The V gene is TRBV7-8, the J gene TRBJ1-6; possible D gene TRBD1, 6 bases. From germline, CDR1 is SGHVS and CDR2 FQNEAQ. This CDR3 has 15 residues. V dropped 3 bases and J dropped 5 bases, with 11 bases sitting between them. CDR3 sequence reads: CASSFPQGNNSPLHF. DNA for the CDR3: TGTGCCAGCAGCTTCCCTCAGGGGAATAATTCACCCCTCCACTTT.

The rearrangement links TRBV4-1 to TRBJ2-1, with 10 positions matching TRBD2. The CDR3 is 15 residues long. Per the germline V gene, CDR1 is MGHRA and CDR2 is YSYEKL. The trim removed 1 base at V and 7 bases at J, leaving 4 bases unmatched. CDR3: CASSQAVSGRNEQFF. For the CDR3, the DNA is TGCGCCAGCAGCCAAGCTGTTAGCGGGAGGAATGAGCAGTTCTTC.

The rearrangement joins TRBV20-1 to TRBJ1-1; D not resolved. Germline V CDR1 and CDR2: DFQATT, SNEGSKA (reference sequence). The CDR3 contains 16 residues. V was clipped by 5 bases and J by 2 bases, with 21 bases between them. CDR3 protein: CSAYPPDGVGNTEAFF. The CDR3 coding sequence is TGCAGTGCTTACCCCCCTGACGGGGTCGGAAACACTGAAGCTTTCTTT.